This record looks at one TCR beta chain sequence and its context. The antigen is unknown. Per the original data handling: Filtering of immunoSEQ junctional sequences could not match full-length read filtering. The repertoire was sequenced with immunoSEQ multiplex PCR; TCRdb's copy has only in-frame clones and lacks some. V and J calls and clone size follow that table, whereas D and trimming were derived from the DNA. The sample holds roughly 2,500,000 clones; approximately 94% are singletons and the top ten take 0.36%. The sample originates from a study of shared clonotypes between healthy human individuals. General observations from the study: Clonotype sharing levels among donors were expected to vary with sequencing depth.

V lost 3 bases, J lost 6 bases, and 5 bases stayed unmatched. CDR1 and CDR2 from the germline V gene are SGHTA and FQGNSA. CDR3 length: 14 residues. All of the donors resided in Nashville, Tennessee, and each was a Caucasian adult. The V gene is TRBV7-2, the J gene TRBJ2-1, with 7 bases that match TRBD2. This clonotype was sampled from a man aged 18 to 29 in good health. Some clones in this sample may be carry-over from other donors' samples. The specimen sequenced was naive CD4+ T cells from PBMCs. As for subset: CD45RA+ positively selected. This CDR3 reads CASSLGGTTNEQFF. The CDR3 DNA reads as TGTGCCAGCAGCTTGGGTGGGACTACCAATGAGCAGTTCTTC.